Listed here are 8 T cell receptor beta chains from one sample, sequenced in a study of graft-versus-host responses after intestinal transplantation. Method: immunoSEQ multiplex PCR; TCRdb's copy keeps in-frame clones and lacks some. The data show some 13,000 clones, approximately 84% seen once. The specimen comprised PBMCs, sampled after intestinal transplantation. The receptors were gathered from a human patient who received an intestinal transplant, so some T cells may come from the graft donor.

CDR3 sequence: CASSQVLGGGRTGELFF. The CDR3 coding sequence is TGCGCCAGCAGCCAAGTTCTAGGTGGGGGCAGGACCGGGGAGCTGTTTTTT. The gene calls are TRBV4-1 and TRBJ2-2, with D tentatively TRBD1 (6 bases). Germline lookup yields CDR1 MGHRA and CDR2 YSYEKL. The CDR3 spans 17 residues. V was trimmed by 1 base and J by 5 bases, leaving 17 bases between them.

The CDR3 nucleotides are TGTGCCAGCAGTTTACGGGACTCCTACGAGCAGTACTTC. Protein sequence: CASSLRDSYEQYF. The gene calls are TRBV6-1 and TRBJ2-7; tentatively, D is TRBD2 (5 bases). Germline assignment: CDR1 MNHNS and CDR2 SASEGT. CDR3 size: 13 residues. V was pared by 5 bases and J by 0 bases, with 8 bases between.

The V call is TRBV7-3, the J call TRBJ2-7; D uncertain. V was cut by 5 bases and J by 1 base, with 9 bases left in between. The germline V gene has CDR1 SGHTA and CDR2 FQGTGA. The CDR3 contains 13 residues. The DNA of the CDR3 is TGTGCCAGCAGCCTCGACAAGTCCTACGAGCAGTACTTC. It is translated as CASSLDKSYEQYF. Full variable domain (missing parts from reference TRBV7-3 and TRBJ2-7): GAGVSQTPSNKVTEKGKYVELRCDPISGHTALYWYRQSLGQGPEFLIYFQGTGAADDSGLPNDRFFAVRPEGSVSTLKIQRTERGDSAVYLCASSLDKSYEQYFGPGTRLTVT.

The chain uses TRBV6-6 and TRBJ1-1; D call uncertain. There are 13 residues in the CDR3. The germline V gene has CDR1 MNHNY and CDR2 SVGAGI (reference sequence). Trimming stripped 0 bases from V and 6 bases from J, with 8 bases between. This chain's CDR3 is CASSYSWAAEAFF. The CDR3, as DNA: TGTGCCAGCAGTTACTCCTGGGCAGCTGAAGCTTTCTTT.

This clone has just one count. This chain uses TRBV27 with TRBJ2-2; 12 nucleotides match TRBD2. The trim removed 5 bases at V and 4 bases at J, leaving 8 bases unmatched. From germline, CDR1 is MNHEY and CDR2 SMNVEV (reference sequence). This CDR3 has 17 residues. For the CDR3, the DNA is TGTGCCAGCAGTACTTTGACTAGCGGGAGACCCACCGGGGAGCTGTTTTTT. Translation gives CASSTLTSGRPTGELFF.

V and J are TRBV5-1 and TRBJ1-2; a weak D match, TRBD1 (5 bases). V lost 3 bases and J lost 1, with 16 bases in between. There are 16 residues in the CDR3. Germline V gives CDR1 SGHRS, CDR2 YFSETQ. CDR3 sequence reads: CASSWPGRTFNYGYTF. The CDR3 DNA is TGCGCCAGCAGCTGGCCGGGACGGACCTTTAACTATGGCTACACCTTC.

This sequence joins TRBV29-1 and TRBJ2-4, with 7 bases aligning to TRBD2. The junction had 13 bases not matched to a gene; V was cut back by 3 bases and J by 8 bases. CDR1 is SQVTM, CDR2 ANQGSEA, per germline. There are 15 residues in the CDR3. In DNA, the CDR3 is TGCAGCGTTGATGGGTGGGCGGGGGAAAAGGACATTCAGTACTTC. Encoded protein: CSVDGWAGEKDIQYF.

The gene calls are TRBV19 and TRBJ2-3; TRBD2 aligns across 14 bases. The CDR3 contains 16 residues. V dropped 3 bases and J dropped 7; count of bases not matched to a gene: 6. Germline-derived CDR1 and CDR2 are LNHDA and SQIVND (reference sequence). CDR3 sequence reads: CASSIRLAGGVNTQYF. Here the CDR3 DNA reads TGTGCCAGTAGTATTCGACTAGCGGGAGGGGTCAATACGCAGTATTTT.